This TCR beta chain was obtained from a study of cytomegalovirus exposure and HLA in healthy donors. Whole-study results and caveats: One later analysis reportedly identified an Asian-associated ancestry cluster that showed fewer N-insertions than the 666-donor mean. Reported results showed that the classifier diagnosed cytomegalovirus status with high specificity and sensitivity.

This CDR3 spans 9 amino acids. V shed 5 bases and J shed 13 bases, with 6 bases lying between them. Germline CDR1 reads MDHEN; CDR2 reads SYDVKM. Primers included in the PCR were 60 Vbeta and 13 Jbeta primers. The repertoire was sequenced with immunoSEQ multiplex PCR; TCRdb's copy has only in-frame clones and lacks some. The sample lists some 180,000 clones; 75% were seen once. As regards this clone: Antigen: not known.

The sequenced material came from PBMCs. The TCR originated in a male donor in good health and CMV-seronegative. The chain recombines TRBV28 with TRBJ1-5; unclear D gene. DNA for the CDR3: TGTGCCAGCAGTCCCCCTCAGCATTTT. Residues: CASSPPQHF.